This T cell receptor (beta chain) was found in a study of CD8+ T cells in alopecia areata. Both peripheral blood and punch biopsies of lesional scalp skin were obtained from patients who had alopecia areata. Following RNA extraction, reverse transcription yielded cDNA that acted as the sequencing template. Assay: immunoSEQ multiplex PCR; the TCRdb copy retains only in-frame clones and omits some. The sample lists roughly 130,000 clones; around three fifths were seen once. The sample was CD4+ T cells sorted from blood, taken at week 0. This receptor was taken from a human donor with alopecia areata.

CDR3 in DNA: TGCGCCCAAGGGGGGGCGCGGGGCTACACCTTC. Its protein is CAQGGARGYTF. The chain is built from TRBV23-1 and TRBJ1-2, with a possible D match to TRBD1 (6 bases). TRBV23-1 qualifies as an ORF whose function is uncertain. The CDR3 runs 11 residues. V lost 11 bases and J 8 bases, leaving 15 bases between the germline ends.